The entry that follows covers one T cell receptor (beta chain) sequence. What it binds is unknown. The V end lost 5 bases, the J end lost 4 bases, and 14 bases lay between the germline ends. The CDR3 consists of 14 residues. Germline CDR1 and CDR2: MGHRA and YSYEKL. These data belong to a study of CD4+ T cells in melanoma. Using immunoSEQ multiplex PCR, the repertoire was profiled, and TCRdb retains in-frame clones only, with some absent. The table lists fewer than 15,000 clones, approximately 62% of them singletons. Findings and caveats of the study: In melanoma, neoantigen-specific CD4+ T cells reportedly differed in differentiation state.

The J gene is TRBJ1-2, the V gene TRBV4-1, with no clear D. The source material was cells from a culture (not recorded whether cultured in vitro). This receptor was identified in a human donor with melanoma. The CDR3 sequence: CASSTKGSSYGYTF. The CDR3 region has the DNA TGCGCCAGCAGCACAAAGGGATCCAGCTATGGCTACACCTTC.